The next 28 T cell receptor beta chains were all read from a single sample in a study of blood T cell repertoires in COVID-19. Sequenced by immunoSEQ multiplex PCR; TCRdb stores in-frame clones only, minus some. The data show a few hundred thousand clones, roughly 80% seen once. Sequencing was done on a sample of peripheral blood. The receptors here all came from a person between 65 and 79 years old with COVID-19, enrolled during active disease.

The V gene is TRBV3-1 (or the pseudogene TRBV3-2), the J gene TRBJ2-3; 9 bases fit TRBD2. Germline lookup yields CDR1 LGHDT and CDR2 YNNKEL (reference sequence). This CDR3 comprises 17 residues. V lost 0 bases and J lost 3; bases outside the gene matches: 7. CDR3 sequence reads: CASSQEPPAGGTDTQYF. The CDR3 DNA reads as TGTGCCAGCAGCCAAGAACCTCCAGCGGGAGGTACAGATACGCAGTATTTT.

V gene TRBV4-2 combines with J gene TRBJ1-1, with no clear D. Germline CDR1 reads LGHNA; CDR2 reads YNFKEQ. V dropped 1 base and J dropped 7 bases, with 16 bases sitting between them. CDR3 length: 15 residues. The CDR3 DNA reads TGTGCCAGCAGCCAAGGCTTACGGGGAAGCGGTGAAGCTTTCTTT. Residues: CASSQGLRGSGEAFF.

The chain is built from TRBV12-3 or TRBV12-4 and TRBJ2-2, with D possibly being TRBD1 (6 bases). Trimming took 6 bases from V and 11 from J, leaving 13 bases between them. The CDR3 loop spans 12 amino acids. This CDR3 reads CASSRLGGELFF. CDR3 nucleotides: TGTGCCAGCAGCCGACTTGGGGGCGAGCTGTTTTTT.

The rearrangement uses TRBV6-5 and TRBJ1-2; D possibly corresponds to TRBD1 (5 bases). Per germline, CDR1 MNHEY and CDR2 SVGAGI. The V and J ends lost 6 bases and 5 bases respectively, with 19 bases between them. CDR3 length: 15 residues. The CDR3: CASRSSGQGGYGYTF. In DNA form, the CDR3 reads TGTGCCAGCAGAAGTTCAGGGCAAGGAGGGTATGGCTACACCTTC.

Of note for this clone: Other DNA sequences in this sample translate to the same CDR3. V is TRBV13 and J is TRBJ2-7, with D possibly being TRBD2 (5 bases). V shed 0 bases and J shed 3 bases, with 18 bases lying between them. The CDR3 length is 17 residues. Per the germline V gene, CDR1 is PRHDT and CDR2 is FYEKMQ (reference sequence). In DNA, the CDR3 is TGTGCCAGCAGCTTAGGCGAGGGCCGGAGAGACAACTACGAGCAGTACTTC. It yields the protein CASSLGEGRRDNYEQYF.

This clone was picked up one time. The chain employs TRBV6-5 and TRBJ1-6; TRBD1 matches 8 bases. CDR3 size: 15 residues. V lost 10 bases, J lost 5 bases, and 10 bases stayed unmatched. Germline V gene lookup returns CDR1 MNHEY and CDR2 SVGAGI. Written as DNA, the CDR3 is TGTGCCAACCGAGCGCGACAGGGGAATAATTCACCCCTCCACTTT. It codes for CANRARQGNNSPLHF.

The chain is built from TRBV27 and TRBJ1-1; no definite D call. The V and J ends lost 3 bases and 2 bases respectively, with 10 bases between them. Germline V gene lookup returns CDR1 MNHEY and CDR2 SMNVEV (reference sequence). The CDR3 spans 14 residues. The CDR3 sequence: CASSFTAKNTEAFF. The CDR3 DNA reads as TGTGCCAGCAGTTTCACAGCCAAAAACACTGAAGCTTTCTTT.

This chain uses TRBV5-4 with TRBJ2-3; 8 nucleotides match TRBD2. This CDR3 comprises 15 residues. J was trimmed by 5 bases and V by 2 bases; bases with no gene match: 7. The germline V gene encodes CDR1 SGHNT and CDR2 YYREEE (reference sequence). This CDR3 is CASSFGAGGGDTQYF. Written as DNA, the CDR3 is TGTGCCAGCAGCTTCGGGGCGGGGGGTGGAGATACGCAGTATTTT.

The rearrangement links TRBV11-2 to TRBJ2-1, with 7 bases lining up with TRBD1. Unmatched junction bases numbered 3, after V lost 6 bases and J lost 4 bases. Germline assignment: CDR1 SGHAT and CDR2 FQNNGV. The CDR3 is 13 residues long. DNA of the CDR3: TGTGCCAGCAGGAGGACAGGATACAATGAGCAGTTCTTC. Protein: CASRRTGYNEQFF.

J is TRBJ2-5 and V is TRBV9; TRBD2 matches 14 bases. The germline CDR1 and CDR2 sequences are SGDLS and YYNGEE. The CDR3 runs to 16 residues. V was pared by 3 bases and J by 2 bases, with 3 bases of the junction left unmatched. The CDR3, as DNA: TGTGCCAGCAGCGCTGGGACTAGCGGGGGACAAGAGACCCAGTACTTC. It translates to CASSAGTSGGQETQYF.

This chain joins TRBV5-4 and TRBJ2-3, with D possibly being TRBD1 (8 bases). V was clipped by 6 bases and J by 4 bases, with 18 bases between them. Per germline, CDR1 SGHNT and CDR2 YYREEE (reference sequence). CDR3 length: 15 residues. CDR3 protein: CASNRDRGGADTQYF. CDR3 DNA sequence: TGTGCCAGCAATAGAGACAGGGGAGGGGCAGATACGCAGTATTTT. The full variable domain, with the rest looked up from reference TRBV5-4 and TRBJ2-3, is ETGVTQSPTHLIKTRGQQVTLRCSSQSGHNTVSWYQQALGQGPQFIFQYYREEENGRGNFPPRFSGLQFPNYSSELNVNALELDDSALYLCASNRDRGGADTQYFGPGTRLTVL.

The chain uses TRBV4-3 and TRBJ1-2, with 11 bases matching TRBD1. This CDR3 has 15 amino acids. V shed 6 bases, J shed 8 bases, and the junction held 11 bases outside the gene matches. Germline-derived CDR1 and CDR2 are LGHNA and YSLEER. The CDR3 nucleotides read TGCGCCAGCAGTCCGAAAGGACAGGGGGCGACGGGCTACACCTTC. Translating it yields CASSPKGQGATGYTF.

The chain uses TRBV5-5 and TRBJ2-6; 7 bases are a match to TRBD2. Germline CDR1 is SGHKS and CDR2 is YYEKEE (reference sequence). V trimming: 1 base; J trimming: 1 base; junction bases outside the gene matches: 5. The CDR3 covers 17 residues. The CDR3 DNA sequence: TGTGCCAGCAGCTTGAGGACGGGAGGTTCTGGGGCCAACGTCCTGACTTTC. This codes for CASSLRTGGSGANVLTF.

This chain links TRBV19 with TRBJ1-2; TRBD1 aligns across 9 bases. This CDR3 is built from 15 residues. Germline CDR1 is LNHDA and CDR2 is SQIVND (reference sequence). J was trimmed by 5 bases and V by 4 bases; bases with no gene match: 8. This chain's CDR3 is CASSTPWDRDYGYTF. CDR3 in DNA: TGTGCCAGTAGTACCCCCTGGGACAGGGATTATGGCTACACCTTC.

The J gene is TRBJ2-3, the V gene TRBV18; no firm D call. The CDR3 consists of 15 residues. V was trimmed by 3 bases and J by 5 bases, leaving 15 bases between them. CDR1 and CDR2 (germline): KGHSH, LQKENI. The CDR3 DNA follows: TGTGCCAGCTCACCCCCCAGTAAGAGGAGAGATACGCAGTATTTT. It translates to CASSPPSKRRDTQYF.

This clone was recorded once. The rearrangement joins TRBV2 to TRBJ2-7, with D perhaps matching TRBD1 (6 bases). The CDR3 spans 15 residues. The germline V gene encodes CDR1 SNHLY and CDR2 FYNNEI. The V and J ends lost 7 bases and 4 bases respectively, with 20 bases between them. CDR3 protein: CASMRQRLGAYEQYF. The CDR3 DNA is TGTGCCAGCATGCGACAGCGACTGGGGGCGTACGAGCAGTACTTC.

This clone was picked up one time. V gene TRBV11-1 combines with J gene TRBJ2-6, with D uncertain. The CDR3 is made up of 14 amino acids. Looked up from germline, CDR1 is SGHAT and CDR2 is FQDESV (reference sequence). V lost 4 bases and J 2 bases, leaving 6 bases between the germline ends. The CDR3: CASSSYPGANVLTF. CDR3 DNA: TGTGCCAGCAGCTCCTACCCTGGGGCCAACGTCCTGACTTTC.

The V and J genes are TRBV27 and TRBJ2-5; TRBD2 matches at 8 bases. This CDR3 contains 14 residues. V dropped 6 bases and J dropped 2; count of bases not matched to a gene: 5. CDR1 and CDR2 from the germline V gene are MNHEY and SMNVEV (reference sequence). CDR3 DNA sequence: TGTGCCAGCAGACCGGGGGGGAAACAAGAGACCCAGTACTTC. This encodes CASRPGGKQETQYF.

J is TRBJ1-1 and V is TRBV19; the D is unclear. The CDR3 has 14 residues. V gave up 7 bases and J gave up 10 bases, with 22 bases separating them. Per the germline V gene, CDR1 is LNHDA and CDR2 is SQIVND (reference sequence). The CDR3 DNA reads TGTGCCAGTACCCTAGGCCGGCGCCAGGCGGGAGCTTTCTTT. Translation: CASTLGRRQAGAFF.

The chain is built from TRBV19 and TRBJ2-1, with 12 bases matching TRBD2. The germline V gene has CDR1 LNHDA and CDR2 SQIVND (reference sequence). This CDR3 has 17 amino acids. Trimming removed 0 bases from V and 8 bases from J; junction bases left unmatched: 8. The CDR3 region is CASSIDPSGRVADEQFF. DNA for the CDR3: TGTGCCAGTAGTATAGACCCTAGCGGGAGGGTGGCTGATGAGCAGTTCTTC.

The V and J genes are TRBV28 and TRBJ2-4, with 9 bases lining up with TRBD1. Trimming cost V 1 base and J 2 bases; bases outside gene matches: 6. The CDR3 totals 17 residues. Germline values: CDR1 MDHEN, CDR2 SYDVKM. CDR3 residues: CASSLLGTGLSKNIQYF. CDR3 DNA sequence: TGTGCCAGCAGTTTATTGGGGACAGGGCTTTCCAAAAACATTCAGTACTTC.

The chain employs TRBV15 and TRBJ1-5; D gene ambiguous. CDR1 is LNHNV and CDR2 is YYDKDF in the germline V gene (reference sequence). V gave up 3 bases and J gave up 7 bases, with 13 bases separating them. The CDR3 has 14 residues. The CDR3 is CATSSFVQKQPQHF. DNA for the CDR3: TGTGCCACCAGCAGTTTCGTACAAAAACAGCCCCAGCATTTT.

This clone was detected only a few times. This chain connects TRBV11-3 to TRBJ2-1; 9 bases are shared with TRBD1. CDR3 length: 15 amino acids. Trimming at V came to 1 base and at J to 8 bases, leaving 6 bases not matched to a gene. Germline loops: CDR1 SGHNT, CDR2 YENEEA. The CDR3, as DNA: TGTGCCAGCAGCTTAGTTTCGACAGGGGGATATGAGCAGTTCTTC. Translating it yields CASSLVSTGGYEQFF.

The CDR3 sequence is CASSEDSSYEQYF. The CDR3 coding sequence is TGCGCCAGCAGCGAAGACAGTTCCTACGAGCAGTACTTC. The chain is built from TRBV5-1 and TRBJ2-7; possible D gene TRBD1, 5 bases. The CDR3 contains 13 residues. V shed 4 bases and J shed 1 base, with 9 bases lying between them. The germline CDR1 and CDR2 sequences are SGHRS and YFSETQ.

J is TRBJ1-1 and V is TRBV19, with 9 bases lining up with TRBD1. The V gene's germline CDR1 is LNHDA and CDR2 SQIVND (reference sequence). V trimming: 7 bases; J trimming: 4 bases; junction bases outside the gene matches: 13. CDR3 size: 16 residues. The CDR3, as DNA: TGTGCCAGTAAGAGGACCTGGGACAGGGTAGTCACTGAAGCTTTCTTT. This encodes CASKRTWDRVVTEAFF.

This chain joins TRBV6-2 or TRBV6-3 and TRBJ2-3; D unclear. V was clipped by 2 bases and J by 3 bases, with 12 bases between them. CDR1 and CDR2 (germline): MNHEY, SVGEGT. The CDR3 contains 15 residues. CDR3 nucleotide sequence: TGTGCCAGCAGTTACGGCCATACAGTGACAGATACGCAGTATTTT. Encoded protein: CASSYGHTVTDTQYF.

The chain joins TRBV7-8 to TRBJ2-6; perhaps TRBD2 as D (6 bases). With 2 bases removed from V and 0 bases from J, the gap between germline ends came to 14 bases. Germline V gene lookup returns CDR1 SGHVS and CDR2 FQNEAQ. This CDR3 has 18 residues. The CDR3 sequence: CASSLQAGIFSGANVLTF. The CDR3 DNA reads TGTGCCAGCAGCTTACAAGCGGGCATCTTCTCTGGGGCCAACGTCCTGACTTTC.

V is TRBV18 and J is TRBJ1-3; D is uncertain. The CDR3 totals 17 residues. The V gene's germline CDR1 is KGHSH and CDR2 LQKENI. The V end lost 2 bases, the J end lost 8 bases, and 22 bases lay between the germline ends. Here the CDR3 reads CASSPIRGSAASYTIYF. For the CDR3, the DNA is TGTGCCAGCTCACCAATTCGGGGATCTGCGGCCTCCTACACCATATATTTT.